One T cell receptor (beta chain) is described in this entry. Its antigen is not identified. TCRdb keeps only in-frame clones here, not all; method: immunoSEQ multiplex PCR. The sample contains around 63,000 clones, around 91% of which appear only once. These data belong to a study of OX40 agonist ivuxolimab in advanced cancers. Study-wide background: Patients were dosed with the agonistic anti-OX40 (CD134) antibody ivuxolimab. Study outcomes and limitations: Fewer expanded clones were found on average in CD4+ than in CD8+ T cells. In the 0.1-3.0 mg/kg groups, partial responders showed among the lowest expansion.

Peripheral blood came from all dose cohorts at three timepoints. The clonotype originates from an adult with an advanced solid tumor such as melanoma, head and neck, liver or kidney cancer. The sample in question was CD4+ or CD8+ T cells sorted from blood, obtained in a trial of the OX40 agonist ivuxolimab.

The CDR3 protein is CASSIDGDQPQHF. The CDR3 DNA reads as TGTGCCAGTAGTATAGATGGGGATCAGCCCCAGCATTTT. The chain employs TRBV19 and TRBJ1-5; D gene unclear. Germline V gene data show CDR1 as LNHDA and CDR2 as SQIVND (reference sequence). With 0 bases removed from V and 5 bases from J, the gap between germline ends came to 5 bases. CDR3 length equals 13 residues.